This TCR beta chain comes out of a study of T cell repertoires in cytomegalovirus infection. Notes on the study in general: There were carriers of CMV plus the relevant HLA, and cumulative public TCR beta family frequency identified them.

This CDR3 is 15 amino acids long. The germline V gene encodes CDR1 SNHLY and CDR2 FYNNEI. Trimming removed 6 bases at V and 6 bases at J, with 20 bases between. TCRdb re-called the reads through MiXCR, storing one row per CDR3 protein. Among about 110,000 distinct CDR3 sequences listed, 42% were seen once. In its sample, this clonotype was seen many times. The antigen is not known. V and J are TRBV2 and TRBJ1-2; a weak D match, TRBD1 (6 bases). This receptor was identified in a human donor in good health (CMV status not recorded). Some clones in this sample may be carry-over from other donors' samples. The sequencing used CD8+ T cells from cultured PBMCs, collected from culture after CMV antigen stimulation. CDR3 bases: TGTGCCAGCAGCGATCCACAGGGTTGGGTTGATGGCTACACCTTC. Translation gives CASSDPQGWVDGYTF.